Listed below are T cell receptor beta chains from one sample, sequenced in a study of precursors of human CD4 cytotoxic T cells. TCRdb analysed the reads with MiXCR anew, one entry per CDR3 protein. The sample includes around 670 distinct CDR3 sequences, around a sixth of them seen just once. Sequencing was done on a sample of memory CD4+ T cells from blood (PBMCs). The source is a human donor in good health. Both conserved end residues are part of each CDR3. A D gene is named only where the DNA matches it firmly. The size entry is marked missing in some rows and otherwise reads once, few, many or a size class.

j_gene | v_gene | abundance | len | d_gene | CDR3aa | CDR3nt
TRBJ2-1 | TRBV28 | large | 15 | TRBD2 | CASSLSAGGFNEQFF | TGTGCCAGCAGTTTATCCGCGGGGGGGTTTAATGAGCAGTTCTTC
TRBJ2-7 | TRBV7-9 | few | 12 | TRBD1 | CASSRPGGEQYF | TGTGCCAGCAGCCGTCCAGGGGGCGAGCAGTACTTC
TRBJ2-7 | TRBV11-2 | - | 15 | - | CASSPVWGRHYEQYF | TGTGCCAGCAGCCCAGTTTGGGGCAGGCACTACGAGCAGTACTTC
TRBJ2-5 | TRBV24-1 | few | 16 | TRBD1 | CATSDYGTGLGETQYF | TGTGCCACCAGTGATTACGGGACAGGGCTTGGAGAGACCCAGTACTTC
TRBJ2-2 | TRBV20-1 | - | 15 | - | CSAIPGDANIGELFF | TGCAGTGCTATCCCCGGGGACGCGAACATCGGGGAGCTGTTTTTT
TRBJ2-7 | TRBV27 | - | 15 | TRBD1 | CASSLAGTVSYEQYF | TGTGCCAGCAGTTTAGCCGGGACAGTCTCCTACGAGCAGTACTTC
TRBJ1-6 | TRBV7-2 | few | 18 | - | CASSKRGPTPGGDSPLHF | TGTGCCAGCAGCAAACGAGGGCCGACACCCGGGGGTGATTCACCCCTCCACTTT
TRBJ1-6 | TRBV20-1 | - | 16 | - | CSARDEGAGMNSPLHF | TGCAGTGCTAGAGATGAAGGTGCAGGGATGAATTCACCCCTCCACTTT
TRBJ2-3 | TRBV29-1 | few | 13 | - | CSVRDPSTDTQYF | TGCAGCGTACGGGACCCGAGCACAGATACGCAGTATTTT
TRBJ2-2 | TRBV29-1 | - | 17 | TRBD2 | CSVTGTSGRGNTGELFF | TGCAGCGTAACCGGGACTAGCGGGAGGGGGAACACCGGGGAGCTGTTTTTT
TRBJ1-3 | TRBV5-1 | large | 16 | - | CASSLATGLSGNTIYF | TGCGCCAGCAGCTTGGCGACAGGACTCTCTGGAAACACCATATATTTT
TRBJ2-7 | TRBV6-6 | few | 17 | - | CASSYSTGSAALSEQYF | TGTGCCAGCAGTTACTCTACAGGTTCGGCAGCTCTCAGCGAGCAGTACTTC
TRBJ2-2 | TRBV5-1 | large | 16 | TRBD1 | CASSLGYDRGTGELFF | TGCGCCAGCAGCTTGGGATATGACAGGGGTACCGGGGAGCTGTTTTTT
TRBJ1-1 | TRBV7-2 | - | 14 | - | CASSLMGLNTEAFF | TGTGCCAGCAGCTTAATGGGCCTGAACACTGAAGCTTTCTTT
TRBJ2-1 | TRBV12-3/TRBV12-4 | few | 14 | - | CASSPDGLYNEQFF | TGTGCCAGCAGCCCGGACGGACTATACAATGAGCAGTTCTTC
TRBJ2-5 | TRBV6-6 | large | 14 | - | CATMQGGRQETQYF | TGTGCCACAATGCAAGGGGGAAGACAAGAGACCCAGTACTTC
TRBJ1-1 | TRBV6-5 | few | 13 | - | CASSYHVGTEAFF | TGTGCCAGCAGTTACCATGTCGGTACTGAAGCTTTCTTT